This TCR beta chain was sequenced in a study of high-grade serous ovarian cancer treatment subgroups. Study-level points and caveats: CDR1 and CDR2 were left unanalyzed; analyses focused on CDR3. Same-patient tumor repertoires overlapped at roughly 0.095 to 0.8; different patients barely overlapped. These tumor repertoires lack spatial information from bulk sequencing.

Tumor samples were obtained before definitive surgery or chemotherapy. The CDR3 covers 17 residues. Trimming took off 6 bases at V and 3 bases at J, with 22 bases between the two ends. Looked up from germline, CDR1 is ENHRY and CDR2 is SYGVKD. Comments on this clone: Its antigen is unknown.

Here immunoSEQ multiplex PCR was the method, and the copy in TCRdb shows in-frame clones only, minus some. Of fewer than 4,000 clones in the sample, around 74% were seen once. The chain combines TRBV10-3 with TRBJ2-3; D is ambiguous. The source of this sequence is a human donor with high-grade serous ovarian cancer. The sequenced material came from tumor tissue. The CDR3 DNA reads TGTGCCATCAGCGTGGGGATCCAGTTGGGGATGACAGATACGCAGTATTTT. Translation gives CAISVGIQLGMTDTQYF.